This entry describes one TCR beta chain. What it recognizes is unknown. The sample belongs to a study of cytomegalovirus exposure and HLA in healthy donors. Study-wide results and limits: The investigators catalogued 160 or so TCR beta chains as cytomegalovirus-associated. Cytomegalovirus status was reportedly diagnosed by the classifier with high sensitivity and specificity. In most subjects, TCR beta sequences reportedly gave accurate predictions of HLA-A and HLA-B alleles. CMV serostatus alone was available as immune exposure information.

PCR employed 60 Vbeta and 13 Jbeta primers. Clones were read by immunoSEQ multiplex PCR, and TCRdb kept only the in-frame ones, dropping some. The table records 110,000 or so clones, 69% of them present only once. Germline V gives CDR1 SGHVS, CDR2 FNYEAQ. The V segment lost 5 bases and the J segment 4 bases; nucleotides outside the gene matches: 9. The CDR3 runs 15 residues. The sequence came from a woman in her sixties or seventies in good health and CMV-seropositive. The sequencing sample was made of PBMCs. V gene TRBV7-6 combines with J gene TRBJ1-1, with 8 bases aligning to TRBD1. The CDR3 sequence is CASSPMTGVGTEAFF. The CDR3 nucleotides are TGTGCCAGCAGCCCAATGACAGGGGTTGGCACTGAAGCTTTCTTT.